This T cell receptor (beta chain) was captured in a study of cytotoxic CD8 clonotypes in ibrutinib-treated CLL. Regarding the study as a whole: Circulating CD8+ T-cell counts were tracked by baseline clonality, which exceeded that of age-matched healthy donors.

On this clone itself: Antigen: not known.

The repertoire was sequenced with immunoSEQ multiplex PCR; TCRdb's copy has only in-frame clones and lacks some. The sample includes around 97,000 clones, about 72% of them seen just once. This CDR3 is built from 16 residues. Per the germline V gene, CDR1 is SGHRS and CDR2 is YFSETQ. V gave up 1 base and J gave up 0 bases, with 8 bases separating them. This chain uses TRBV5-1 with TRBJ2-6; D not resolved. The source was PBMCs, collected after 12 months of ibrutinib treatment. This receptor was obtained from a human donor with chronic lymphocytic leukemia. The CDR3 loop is CASSLMRGSGANVLTF. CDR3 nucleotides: TGCGCCAGCAGCTTGATGCGTGGCTCTGGGGCCAACGTCCTGACTTTC.